This TCR beta chain was documented in a study of blood T cell repertoires in COVID-19. The overall study: The United States, Italy and Spain were the sources of the acute and convalescent COVID-19 samples.

Germline V gene lookup returns CDR1 LGHNA and CDR2 YNFKEQ. Trimming cost V 2 bases and J 2 bases, with 15 bases left between them. The CDR3 loop spans 16 amino acids. Methods used by the authors: The assay estimated nucleated cells by amplifying reference gene primers. Repertoires were generated with immunoSEQ multiplex PCR, while TCRdb's copy carries only in-frame clones and drops some. The DNA gave D and trimming, while V, J and clone size come from that table. Of about 230,000 clones in the sample, 65% to 90% were seen once. Sequencing was carried out using peripheral blood. The sequence derives from a woman aged 45 to 65 with acute or convalescent COVID-19. This sequence joins TRBV4-2 and TRBJ2-5; D remains ambiguous. In DNA form, the CDR3 reads TGTGCCAGCAGCCAAACGGCGCTAGATGAACAAGAGACCCAGTACTTC. Protein: CASSQTALDEQETQYF.